The present entry profiles one T cell receptor (beta chain) with its context. Its cognate antigen is unknown. This sample was taken from a study of T cell repertoires in cytomegalovirus infection. Background on the study: Peptides in the study included HLA-C-restricted and HLA-B-restricted CMV epitopes. Shared public TCR beta signatures pointed to both CMV infection and a matching HLA type.

V shed 4 bases and J shed 5 bases, with 15 bases lying between them. CDR3 length equals 15 residues. Study-wide points: CMV-specific TCR beta clonotypes restricted by HLA-C were the ones dominating the ex vivo response. Cumulative public TCR beta family frequency identified CMV carriers with the relevant HLA.

TCRdb recomputed calls from the reads with MiXCR, one row per CDR3 protein. The table shows about 900,000 distinct CDR3 sequences, with approximately 31% occurring only once. The gene calls are TRBV12-3 or TRBV12-4 and TRBJ2-1; D might be TRBD1 (6 bases). This TCR was sampled from a human donor in good health (CMV status not recorded). Some clones in this sample may be carry-over from other donors' samples. The material was cultured CD8+ T cells from PBMCs, obtained from culture after CMV antigen stimulation. In DNA form, the CDR3 reads TGTGCCAGCAGTTCTCCTCTGGACAGAAACAATGAGCAGTTCTTC. It codes for CASSSPLDRNNEQFF.